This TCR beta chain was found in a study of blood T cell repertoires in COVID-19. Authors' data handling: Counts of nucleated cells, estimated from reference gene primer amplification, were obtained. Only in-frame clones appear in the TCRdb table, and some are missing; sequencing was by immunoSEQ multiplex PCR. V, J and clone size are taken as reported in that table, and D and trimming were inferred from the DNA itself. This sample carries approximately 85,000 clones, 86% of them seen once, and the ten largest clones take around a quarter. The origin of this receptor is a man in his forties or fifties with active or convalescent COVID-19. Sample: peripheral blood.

The CDR3 spells CASSFILWGDSEETQYF. The DNA of the CDR3 is TGTGCCAGCAGCTTTATCCTCTGGGGGGATTCCGAAGAGACCCAGTACTTC. V usage is TRBV7-2 and J usage is TRBJ2-5, with a possible D match to TRBD2 (6 bases). CDR1 and CDR2 (germline): SGHTA, FQGNSA. This CDR3 contains 17 residues. With 3 bases removed from V and 3 bases from J, the gap between germline ends came to 20 bases.